This TCR beta chain stems from a study of CD8+ T cells in alopecia areata. To note about this clone: The junction differs from germline at one of its ends, possibly a read error.

The authors extracted RNA and reverse transcribed it into cDNA as the sequencing template. Assay used: immunoSEQ multiplex PCR; TCRdb lists only in-frame clones, some missing. The sample lists around 100,000 clones, 50% to 60% seen once, with about a sixth in the top ten. The germline V gene encodes CDR1 MDHEN and CDR2 SYDVKM. This CDR3 contains 11 residues. Treatment of the sample: oral pan-JAK inhibitor, 5-10 mg twice daily. Sequenced here: CD8+ T cells sorted from blood, sampled at approximately week 60, from a patient treated with tofacitinib. The chain recombines TRBV28 with TRBJ2-1, with D hard to call. The sequence came from a human donor with alopecia areata. CDR3 in amino acids: CASSDPRSKLF. CDR3 sequence (DNA): TGTGCCAGCAGCGACCCGAGAAGCAAGCTCTTC.